This entry features one T cell receptor beta chain sequence. The antigen is not known. The sample comes from a study of CD8+ T cells in alopecia areata. V was pared by 0 bases and J by 4 bases, with 12 bases between. Per germline, CDR1 MGHDK and CDR2 SYGVNS. This CDR3 is built from 15 residues. RNA extraction was followed by reverse transcription into cDNA, which acted as the sequencing template. Only in-frame clones appear in the TCRdb table, and some are missing; sequencing was by immunoSEQ multiplex PCR. The repertoire consists of roughly 200,000 clones, with 56% occurring once and the leading ten covering 4.5% to 6%. Study-wide results and caveats: Scalp lesions, especially in alopecia totalis/universalis, had higher clonality than normal scalp.

The clonotype was recovered from a human donor in good health. The chain uses TRBV25-1 and TRBJ1-1; D unclear. Source material: CD8+ T cells sorted from blood. The CDR3 bases are TGTGCCAGCAGTGAATATGCGGCCAGAGGCACTGAAGCTTTCTTT. Amino acid sequence: CASSEYAARGTEAFF.